The TCR beta chain under discussion was sequenced for a study of cytomegalovirus exposure and HLA in healthy donors (dated by TCRdb to about 2017). As for the study more broadly: According to an earlier analysis of 550 to 750 of the donors, 150 million to 200 million T cells yielded 117 million unique TCR beta sequences and about 300 Gb of sequence data. About 300 gigabases of sequencing data and roughly 90 million unique TCR sequences were included in an early release covering about 600 HLA-typed donors. The genetic ancestry cluster associated with self-reported Caucasian donors included around 76% of the roughly 410 genotyped donors. The study aimed to test whether signatures of past pathogen exposure could be identified by cataloging public T cell receptors. The T cell repertoires of 670 or so subjects were profiled by immunosequencing and related to cytomegalovirus serostatus. In addition to the first cohort of 500 to 850 subjects, a separate validation cohort of approximately 130 different subjects was used. The study combined high-throughput TCR immunosequencing, statistical association of individual TCRs with disease status, and machine learning to predict cytomegalovirus infection status. In a later analysis, previously published TCR beta repertoires from hundreds of donors were re-analyzed and high-resolution HLA genotyping was added so that TCR occurrence patterns could be studied. Rather than using new phenotypic data, the later analysis identified candidate immune exposures from TCR beta sequences and from how often those sequences occurred across donors. To decide whether each TCR beta V gene segment behaved as functional or pseudogenic, an earlier analysis of over 500 of the donors relied on high-throughput TCR beta sequencing. Alongside the repertoire data, information on donor age, sex, ethnicity and CMV serostatus was compiled. A later genetic analysis used genome-wide SNP genotypes for about 65% of the roughly 700 donors, treating that subset as a discovery cohort. All discovery cohort repertoires had been generated using a single sequencing platform. HLA typing covered class I and class II loci at four-digit resolution. The number of donors typed differed by locus, with about 629-630 for A, B, C, DRB1 and DQB1, approximately 500 for DQA1, 600 to 610 for DPA1, and around 430 for DPB1. About 5 DR-DQ haplotypes were handled as single units for association and clustering, since linkage in the cohort was strong. Among some 410 genotyped donors of the cohort, an average of about 240,000 unique TCR beta nucleotide sequences were sequenced per donor, about a sixth of them non-productive.

Points the paper makes about the study in general: Because HLA typing was missing for some donors at each locus, association tests included only the typed subset. The 87-base-pair reads could not distinguish some IMGT-functional V segments, including TRBV6-2 and TRBV6-3, so those segments were excluded. A further reported finding was that TCR beta sequences accurately predicted the HLA-A and HLA-B alleles for most subjects in the first cohort. A few of the identified cytomegalovirus-associated TCR beta chains were confirmed in vitro to be specific for cytomegalovirus antigens. A later analysis associated some 17,000 TCR beta sequences with specific HLA alleles at a false discovery rate of 0.05. The authors suggested that the approach could potentially be generalized to other disease states and immunological phenotypes. In a later genetic analysis, a missense DCLRE1C variant was associated with V-gene and J-gene trimming of TCR beta chains, and the association was replicated in an independent cohort. In an earlier analysis of around 600 of the donors, most TCR beta V segments were observed in productive rearrangements about 87% or about 30% of the time, broadly matching IMGT annotations. Compared with the approximately 670-donor mean, donors in an Asian-associated ancestry cluster had fewer N-insertions in productive TCRs, according to a later genetic analysis. Across donors, most TCR sequences were observed very rarely, whereas some public TCRs were present in many individuals. A group of highly shared sequence variants was considered likely to be a technical artifact of the sequencing pipeline. Because counts were too low, roughly 16 rarely observed V segments, including chromosome 9 orphons, were left out of the earlier analysis of 587 of the donors. The study listed around 160 TCR beta chains as associated with cytomegalovirus. Cytomegalovirus status was reported to be diagnosed by the classifier with high specificity and sensitivity in both the original and validation cohorts. In a later analysis, HLA-associated TCR beta chains were found to be more clonally expanded and to have lower generation probabilities than equally common non-associated chains. In this cohort, only TCR beta chains were sequenced, and detectable features were limited by the absence of alpha or paired-chain data. A later analysis found that most CMV-associated TCR beta chains appeared HLA-restricted, with HLA associations seemingly driven largely by CMV exposure. Sequencing depth was assumed to be roughly uniform across donors in the presence/absence analyses, though that assumption may not hold. A later analysis found that TCR association rates varied across HLA loci, with DRB1 alleles showing the most associated TCRs and HLA-C alleles the fewest. Linkage disequilibrium might explain the correlated functional status among segregating V segments, but an unknown experimental factor could not be excluded. When HLA alleles, especially DR and DQ, strongly co-occurred, attributing TCR associations to individual alleles was difficult. According to a later analysis, parvovirus B19, influenza, CMV and Epstein-Barr virus appeared linked to several top co-occurrence clusters. CMV serostatus was the only immune exposure information available for the cohort.

The cohort consisted of some 730 healthy bone marrow donors. At the time of sampling, every cohort member was nominally healthy, though immune exposures that went unrecorded were likely present. The donor tested CMV seronegative, placing the donor among the 350 or so seronegative members of the cohort. Each donor provided a peripheral blood sample, and peripheral blood mononuclear cells were used for TCR beta sequencing. The Qiagen DNeasy Blood Extraction Kit was used to extract genomic DNA from the blood cell samples. To note about this clone: Its binding antigen is unknown. Per-base quality was not reported, and no clone a single base away is much larger than it.

Libraries came from the immunoSEQ multiplex PCR assay. The multiplex PCR relied on a mix of 60 forward primers for TCR Vbeta segments and 13 reverse primers for TCR Jbeta segments. Amplification of the CDR3 region of rearranged TCR beta genes was performed with a multiplex PCR assay on genomic DNA. Amplified TCR beta libraries were sequenced as 87-base-pair reads on the Illumina HiSeq System. On the study's bioinformatics: A later analysis tallied roughly 76 million unique TCR beta chains across the roughly 610 repertoires, and some 10 million of those chains were shared by two or more donors. A nearest-neighbor algorithm error-corrected the raw reads and collapsed the reads into unique sequences, merging closely related sequences to remove PCR and sequencing errors. CDR3 sequences were aligned to IMGT reference sequences to assign V, D and J gene segments. For a sequence to be retained, at least a six-nucleotide match to both a V gene segment and a J gene segment was required. A rearrangement was called productive if the CDR3 had no stop codons and remained in frame with V and J, and every other rearrangement was called non-productive. CDR3 was defined by IMGT convention, running from the second conserved V-encoded cysteine to the conserved J-encoded phenylalanine. In an earlier analysis of around 600 of the donors, sequences lacking an unambiguous match to a single V gene segment were excluded. In an earlier analysis of approximately 610 of the donors, V segments were called functional above 56.7% productive rearrangements and were called segregating when the between-donor standard deviation exceeded 5%. To diagnose cytomegalovirus status from the catalog of TCR beta chain sequences, a statistical classification framework was built. V and J gene assignment, in a later analysis, came from comparing TCR nucleotide sequences with IMGT/GENE-DB human TR gene sequences. A later analysis assigned CDR3 sequences and most-parsimonious VDJ recombination scenarios with the TCRdist pipeline. In a later analysis, each TCR beta chain was defined by its CDR3 amino acid sequence together with its V-gene family, and reads without a unique V-gene family were excluded. To address suspected cross-contamination and a sequencing artifact, a later analysis removed several hundred highly shared, low-generation-probability nucleotide sequences. For each public chain, a later analysis derived a clonal expansion index from normalized ranks of inferred template counts within each repertoire. Generation probabilities in a later analysis came from a VDJ recombination model fitted to out-of-frame rearrangements, and those results were checked against IGoR. A later analysis scored TCR-TCR, TCR-HLA and TCR-CMV co-occurrence with hypergeometric tests, applying a repertoire-size bias correction to TCR pairs. A later analysis estimated false discovery rates by permuting HLA or CMV assignments 20 times. A later analysis grouped co-occurring TCRs with DBSCAN, adding TCRdist sequence similarity when clustering within HLA-allele-positive subsets. Repertoires with fewer than 30,000 or more than 120,000 public chains, plus five repertoires with anomalous nucleotide sharing, were excluded from co-occurrence clustering. Here the immuneACCESS table is served through TCRdb, limited to in-frame sequences with V and J called. Missing clones are a known gap in these copies; in checked studies unresolved V genes cover under half, and the rest lacks a known reason. For V, J and clone size, that table is used; D and trimming come from the DNA. The sample profile shows around 170,000 clones; roughly 84% of them were found once. Around 0.41% of the sample is held by the ten biggest clonotypes.

The V end gives up 1 base and the J end 1 base, leaving 7 bases in the junction not matched to a gene. The CDR3 runs 16 amino acids, cysteine and phenylalanine included. Only CDR3 DNA is held: 48 bases, read in frame from base 1. CDR1 SGHRS and CDR2 YFSETQ were looked up in the germline V gene. Sequencing was carried out using PBMCs. This sequence was found in a boy between 2 and 10 years old in good health and CMV-seronegative. The chain joins TRBV5-1 to TRBJ1-1; 7 bases in the junction line up with TRBD1. The CDR3: CASSLLTGASNTEAFF. In nucleotides, the sequence is TGCGCCAGCAGCTTGCTCACAGGGGCTTCGAACACTGAAGCTTTCTTT.